This TCR beta chain was obtained from a study of immune evolution from preneoplasia to lung adenocarcinoma. Whole-study findings and limits: From normal lung to invasive adenocarcinoma, top clone frequencies appeared to decrease.

Premalignant or tumor cells were enriched by macro-dissection after pathologic assessment. To note about this clone: Its target is not known.

Profiled with immunoSEQ multiplex PCR; TCRdb holds only in-frame clones, not every one. Of around 10,000 clones detected, around 78% appear once; the ten largest clones hold 3.9%. This CDR3 contains 14 residues. CDR1 ENHRY and CDR2 SYGVKD come from the germline V gene. V lost 3 bases and J 0 bases, leaving 8 bases between the germline ends. The TCR comes from a person between 60 and 79 years old with lung adenocarcinoma. Sequenced input: FFPE minimally invasive lung adenocarcinoma tissue. The gene calls are TRBV10-3 and TRBJ2-5, with unresolved D. CDR3 DNA sequence: TGTGCCATCAGTGACAGCAGAGACCAAGAGACCCAGTACTTC. This encodes CAISDSRDQETQYF.